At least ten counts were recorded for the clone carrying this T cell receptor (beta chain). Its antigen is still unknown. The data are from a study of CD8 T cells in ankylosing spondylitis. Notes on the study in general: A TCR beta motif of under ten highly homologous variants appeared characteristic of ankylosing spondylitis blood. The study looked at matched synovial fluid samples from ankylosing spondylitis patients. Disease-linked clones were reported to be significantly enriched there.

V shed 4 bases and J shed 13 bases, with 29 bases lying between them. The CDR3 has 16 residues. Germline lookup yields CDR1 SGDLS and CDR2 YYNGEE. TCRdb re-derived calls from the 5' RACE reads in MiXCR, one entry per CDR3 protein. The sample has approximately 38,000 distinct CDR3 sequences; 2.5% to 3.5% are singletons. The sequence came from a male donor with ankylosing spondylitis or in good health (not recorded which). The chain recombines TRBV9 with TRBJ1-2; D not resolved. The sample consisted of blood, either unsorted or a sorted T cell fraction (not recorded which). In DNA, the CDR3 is TGTGCCAGCAGCCCCCACGTTGACACCGCCGCCTTTGGGAGCACCTTC. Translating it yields CASSPHVDTAAFGSTF.